This T cell receptor (beta chain) was captured in a study of control samples from healthy donors and cancer patients. TCRdb's copy holds only in-frame clones and misses some; the assay was immunoSEQ multiplex PCR. The sample carries some 200,000 clones, 91% recorded once. Germline V lookup: CDR1 SNHLY, CDR2 FYNNEI. The CDR3 covers 15 residues. Trimming at V came to 4 bases and at J to 5 bases, leaving 9 bases not matched to a gene. Material for sequencing was blood. J is TRBJ2-7 and V is TRBV2; 9 bases align to TRBD1. This TCR derives from a woman in her 30s in good health. The chain's CDR3 is CASSVPRTGVNEQYF. In DNA form, the CDR3 reads TGTGCCAGCAGTGTCCCTCGGACAGGGGTCAACGAGCAGTACTTC.